This T cell receptor beta chain was captured by sequencing in a study of blood T cells in healthy people across ages. The second PCR ran about 6 to 12 cycles with a sample-barcoded 5' primer and J-beta primers. MiXCR was run by TCRdb on the 5' RACE reads, yielding one entry per CDR3 protein. The top ten hold roughly an eighth of the sample, which has some 900,000 distinct CDR3 sequences, about 44% seen once. The germline V gene has CDR1 SGDLS and CDR2 YYNGEE. The CDR3 contains 9 residues. Caucasian, healthy and from Russia, the donors were aged between about 6 and 90. The sequenced sample consisted of blood. This chain uses TRBV9 with TRBJ1-4; no clear D. The sequence was obtained from a man aged 30 to 39 in good health. CDR3 bases: TGTGTCAAACGGGAAAAACTGTTTTTT. This translates into CVKREKLFF.